This T cell receptor beta chain was recorded in a study of blood T cell repertoires in COVID-19. Study-wide background: Some COVID-19 samples were acute and others convalescent; all came from the United States, Italy and Spain. Sample material is recorded as cDNA or gDNA derived from T cells, B-cell-depleted T cells, or PBMCs.

The authors' processing: Amplified reference gene primers provided the basis for estimating nucleated cell counts. Method: immunoSEQ multiplex PCR; TCRdb's copy keeps in-frame clones and lacks some. The DNA was the basis for D and trimming; V, J and clone size are from that table. The sample records 180,000 or so clones, 70% to 90% being singletons. The sequence came from a man in his sixties with acute or convalescent COVID-19. Sequencing input: peripheral blood.

The CDR3 DNA reads as TGTGCCAGCAGCTTAACCGGACTAGCGGCGAACACCGGGGAGCTGTTTTTT. This codes for CASSLTGLAANTGELFF. This sequence joins TRBV7-3 and TRBJ2-2, with TRBD2 identical over 10 bases. This CDR3 spans 17 amino acids. Germline V gene lookup returns CDR1 SGHTA and CDR2 FQGTGA. J gave up 0 bases and V 0 bases, and 1 base lay outside the gene matches. Together with reference TRBV7-3 and TRBJ2-2, the CDR3 gives the full variable domain: GAGVSQTPSNKVTEKGKYVELRCDPISGHTALYWYRQSLGQGPEFLIYFQGTGAADDSGLPNDRFFAVRPEGSVSTLKIQRTERGDSAVYLCASSLTGLAANTGELFFGEGSRLTVL.